This entry features one T cell receptor (beta chain) sequence. The data stem from a study of blood T cell repertoires in COVID-19. Study information: Both acute and convalescent COVID-19 samples were obtained from the United States, Italy and Spain.

With V trimmed by 3 bases and J by 0 bases, 3 bases remained unmatched. This CDR3 is 16 amino acids long. The germline gives CDR1 MGHRA, CDR2 YSYEKL. Repertoires were generated with immunoSEQ multiplex PCR, while TCRdb's copy carries only in-frame clones and drops some. The data show 130,000 to 150,000 clones, roughly three quarters seen once. The genes are TRBV4-1 and TRBJ2-1, with 9 bases matching TRBD1. The source material was peripheral blood. The TCR originated in a man aged 55 to 70 with acute or convalescent COVID-19. The CDR3 is CASSQGQGVSYNEQFF. The DNA of the CDR3 is TGCGCCAGCAGCCAGGGACAGGGAGTCTCCTACAATGAGCAGTTCTTC.